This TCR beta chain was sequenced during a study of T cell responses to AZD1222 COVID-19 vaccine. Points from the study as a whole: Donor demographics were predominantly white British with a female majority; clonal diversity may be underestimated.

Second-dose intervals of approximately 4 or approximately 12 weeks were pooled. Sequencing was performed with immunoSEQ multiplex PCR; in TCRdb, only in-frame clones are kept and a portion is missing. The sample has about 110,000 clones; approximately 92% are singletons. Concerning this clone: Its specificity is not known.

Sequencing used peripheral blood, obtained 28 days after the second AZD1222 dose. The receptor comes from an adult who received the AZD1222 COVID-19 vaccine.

The CDR3: CASSLSRDRGKNTEAFF. The CDR3 coding sequence is TGTGCCAGCAGCCTCTCCCGAGACAGGGGTAAGAACACTGAAGCTTTCTTT. The chain recombines TRBV7-9 with TRBJ1-1; 8 positions agree with TRBD1. The CDR3 is 17 amino acids. Germline V gene sequence: CDR1 SEHNR, CDR2 FQNEAQ (reference sequence). With V trimmed by 5 bases and J by 1 base, 12 bases remained unmatched.